A single sample gave rise to the 5 T cell receptor beta chains below, sequenced in a study of cytomegalovirus exposure and HLA in healthy donors. The study ran its PCR with 60 Vbeta and 13 Jbeta primers. Assay used: immunoSEQ multiplex PCR; TCRdb lists only in-frame clones, some missing. Its table lists roughly 84,000 clones. Sequencing was done on a sample of PBMCs. The origin of the receptors is a man in his forties or fifties in good health and CMV-seronegative.

This chain connects TRBV5-1 to TRBJ2-2; 11 positions match TRBD2. CDR3 length equals 14 residues. CDR1 SGHRS and CDR2 YFSETQ come from the germline V gene. The trim removed 7 bases at V and 6 bases at J, leaving 5 bases unmatched. The CDR3 DNA sequence: TGCGCCAGCGGGATACTAGCGGGGGCCGGGGAGCTGTTTTTT. Amino acid sequence: CASGILAGAGELFF.

J is TRBJ1-1 and V is TRBV10-3; 10 bases match TRBD1. The V and J ends lost 4 bases and 4 bases, in that order; junction bases with no gene match: 0. CDR3 length: 13 residues. CDR1 is ENHRY, CDR2 SYGVKD, per germline. For the CDR3, the DNA is TGTGCCATCAGTGGGGACAGGGGCACTGAAGCTTTCTTT. Protein: CAISGDRGTEAFF.

The chain links TRBV7-2 to TRBJ2-7; 10 nucleotides line up with TRBD2. Germline loops: CDR1 SGHTA, CDR2 FQGNSA. This CDR3 has 15 residues. V lost 2 bases, J lost 5 bases, and 6 bases stayed unmatched. CDR3 sequence: CASSLLSSGGNEQYF. The CDR3 DNA is TGTGCCAGCAGCTTATTGTCTAGCGGGGGCAACGAGCAGTACTTC.

The rearrangement joins TRBV14 to TRBJ1-2; no reliable D call. This CDR3 region has 16 residues. In germline, CDR1 is SGHDN, CDR2 FVKESK. V was clipped by 1 base and J by 7 bases, with 19 bases between them. CDR3 in amino acids: CASSQAVQASLTGYTF. CDR3 nucleotides: TGTGCCAGCAGCCAAGCAGTTCAGGCCAGCCTAACTGGCTACACCTTC. The whole variable domain, filled in from reference TRBV14 and TRBJ1-2, reads EAGVTQFPSHSVIEKGQTVTLRCDPISGHDNLYWYRRVMGKEIKFLLHFVKESKQDESGMPNNRFLAERTGGTYSTLKVQPAELEDSGVYFCASSQAVQASLTGYTFGSGTRLTVV.

The V call is TRBV6-5, the J call TRBJ1-2; D possibly corresponds to TRBD1 (6 bases). Trimming stripped 2 bases from V and 9 bases from J, with 13 bases between. Germline CDR1 MNHEY, CDR2 SVGAGI. The CDR3 is 13 residues long. The chain's CDR3 is CASSYGSGASYTF. Here the CDR3 DNA reads TGTGCCAGCAGTTACGGCTCAGGGGCAAGCTACACCTTC.